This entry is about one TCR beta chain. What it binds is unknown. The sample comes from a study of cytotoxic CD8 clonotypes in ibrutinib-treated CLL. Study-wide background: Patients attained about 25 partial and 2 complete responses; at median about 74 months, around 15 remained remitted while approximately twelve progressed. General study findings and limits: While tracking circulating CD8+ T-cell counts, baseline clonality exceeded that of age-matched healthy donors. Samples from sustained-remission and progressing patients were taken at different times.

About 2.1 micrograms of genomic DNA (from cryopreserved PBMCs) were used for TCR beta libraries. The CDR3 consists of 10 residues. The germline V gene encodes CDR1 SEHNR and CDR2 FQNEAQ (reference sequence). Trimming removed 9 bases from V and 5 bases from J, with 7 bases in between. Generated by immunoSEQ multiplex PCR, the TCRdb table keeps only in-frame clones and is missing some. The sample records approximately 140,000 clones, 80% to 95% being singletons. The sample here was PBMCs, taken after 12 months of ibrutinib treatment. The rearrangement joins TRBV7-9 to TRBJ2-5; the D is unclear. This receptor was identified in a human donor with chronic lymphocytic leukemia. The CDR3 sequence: CASEGETQYF. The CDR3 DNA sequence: TGTGCCAGTGAAGGGGAGACCCAGTACTTC.